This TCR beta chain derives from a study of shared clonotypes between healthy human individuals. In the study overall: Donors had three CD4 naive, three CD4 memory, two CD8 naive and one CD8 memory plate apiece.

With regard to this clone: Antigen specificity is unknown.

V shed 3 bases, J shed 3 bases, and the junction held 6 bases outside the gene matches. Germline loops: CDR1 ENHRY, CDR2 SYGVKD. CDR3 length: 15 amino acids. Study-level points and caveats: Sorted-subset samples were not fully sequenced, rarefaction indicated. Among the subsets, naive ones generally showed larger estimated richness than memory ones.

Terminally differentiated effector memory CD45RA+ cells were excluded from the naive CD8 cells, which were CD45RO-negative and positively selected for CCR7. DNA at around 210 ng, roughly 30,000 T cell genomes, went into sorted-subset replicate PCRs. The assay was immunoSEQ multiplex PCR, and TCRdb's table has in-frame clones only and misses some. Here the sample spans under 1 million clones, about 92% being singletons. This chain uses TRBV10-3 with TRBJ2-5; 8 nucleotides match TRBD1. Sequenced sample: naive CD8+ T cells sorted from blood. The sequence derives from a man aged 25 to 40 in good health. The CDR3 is CAISESGQGKETQYF. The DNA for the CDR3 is TGTGCCATCAGTGAATCAGGACAGGGCAAAGAGACCCAGTACTTC.